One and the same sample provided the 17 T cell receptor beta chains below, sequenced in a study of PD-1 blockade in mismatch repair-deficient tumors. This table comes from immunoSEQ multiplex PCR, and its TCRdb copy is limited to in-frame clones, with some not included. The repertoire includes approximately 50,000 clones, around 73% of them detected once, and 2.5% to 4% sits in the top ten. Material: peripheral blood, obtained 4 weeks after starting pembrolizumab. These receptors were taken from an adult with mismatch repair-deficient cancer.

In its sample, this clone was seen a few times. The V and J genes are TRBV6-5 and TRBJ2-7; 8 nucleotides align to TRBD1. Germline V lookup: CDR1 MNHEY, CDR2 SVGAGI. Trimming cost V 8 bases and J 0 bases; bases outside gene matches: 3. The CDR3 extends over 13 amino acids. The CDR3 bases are TGTGCCAGCGCAACAGGGGGCTCCTACGAGCAGTACTTC. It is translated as CASATGGSYEQYF.

In DNA, the CDR3 is TGTGCCAGCAGTACCAACCAGGGGGCCGATCAGCCCCAGCATTTT. Its translation: CASSTNQGADQPQHF. The genes are TRBV6-5 and TRBJ1-5, with TRBD1 matching over 8 bases. Germline assignment: CDR1 MNHEY and CDR2 SVGAGI. V trimming: 5 bases; J trimming: 5 bases; junction bases outside the gene matches: 8. The CDR3 has 15 residues.

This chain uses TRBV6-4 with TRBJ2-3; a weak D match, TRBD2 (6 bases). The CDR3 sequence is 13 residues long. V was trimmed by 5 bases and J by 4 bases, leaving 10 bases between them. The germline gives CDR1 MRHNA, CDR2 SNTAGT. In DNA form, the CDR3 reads TGTGCCAGCAGTCCGGGGGAGGCAGATACGCAGTATTTT. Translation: CASSPGEADTQYF.

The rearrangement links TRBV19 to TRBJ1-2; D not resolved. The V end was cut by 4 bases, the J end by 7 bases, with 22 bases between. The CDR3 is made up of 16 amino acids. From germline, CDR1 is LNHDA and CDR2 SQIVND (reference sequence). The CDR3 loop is CASSTSGKHLLPGYTF. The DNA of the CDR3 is TGTGCCAGTAGTACATCCGGGAAGCATCTACTACCTGGCTACACCTTC.

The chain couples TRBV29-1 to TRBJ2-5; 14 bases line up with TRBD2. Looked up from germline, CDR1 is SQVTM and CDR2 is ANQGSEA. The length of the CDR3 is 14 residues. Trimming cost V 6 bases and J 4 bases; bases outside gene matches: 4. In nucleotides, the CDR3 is TGCAGCGTAGAGACTAGCGGGAGGGGAGAGACCCAGTACTTC. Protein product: CSVETSGRGETQYF.

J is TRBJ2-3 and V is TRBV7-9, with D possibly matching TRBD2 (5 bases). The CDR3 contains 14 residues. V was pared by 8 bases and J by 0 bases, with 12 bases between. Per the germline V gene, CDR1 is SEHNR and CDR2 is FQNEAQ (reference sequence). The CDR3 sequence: CASGNGVSTDTQYF. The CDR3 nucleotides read TGTGCCAGCGGTAACGGGGTCAGCACAGATACGCAGTATTTT.

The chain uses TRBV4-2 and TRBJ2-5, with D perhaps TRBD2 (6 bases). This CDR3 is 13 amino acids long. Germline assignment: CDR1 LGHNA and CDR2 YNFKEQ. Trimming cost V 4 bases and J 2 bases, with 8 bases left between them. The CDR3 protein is CASSLAEQETQYF. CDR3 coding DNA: TGTGCCAGCAGCCTAGCGGAACAAGAGACCCAGTACTTC.

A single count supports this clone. DNA of the CDR3: TGCGCCAGCAGCCAAGATCAGCTAGCGGGAGGCCATGAGCAGTTCTTC. This codes for CASSQDQLAGGHEQFF. The chain carries TRBV4-3 and TRBJ2-1; 11 bases match TRBD2. This CDR3 spans 16 amino acids. Losses at the gene ends were 0 bases for V and 8 bases for J; bases not matched to a gene: 6. Germline V CDR1 and CDR2: LGHNA, YSLEER.

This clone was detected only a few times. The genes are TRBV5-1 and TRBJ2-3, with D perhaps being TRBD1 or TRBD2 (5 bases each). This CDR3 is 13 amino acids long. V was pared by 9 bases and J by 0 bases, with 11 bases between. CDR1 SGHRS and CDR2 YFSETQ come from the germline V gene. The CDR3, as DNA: TGCGCCACCTGGGACCGGAGCACAGATACGCAGTATTTT. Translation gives CATWDRSTDTQYF.

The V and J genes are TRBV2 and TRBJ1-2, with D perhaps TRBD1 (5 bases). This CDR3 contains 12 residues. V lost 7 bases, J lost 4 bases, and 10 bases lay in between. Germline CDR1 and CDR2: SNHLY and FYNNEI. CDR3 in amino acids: CASIDGGYGYTF. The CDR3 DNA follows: TGTGCCAGCATAGACGGGGGCTATGGCTACACCTTC.

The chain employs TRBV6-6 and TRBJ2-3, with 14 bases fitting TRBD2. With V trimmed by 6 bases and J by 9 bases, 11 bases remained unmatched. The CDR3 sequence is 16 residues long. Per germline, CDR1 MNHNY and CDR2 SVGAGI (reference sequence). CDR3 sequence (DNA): TGTGCCAGCAGACCCGGACTAGCGGGAGGTTTCTGGACGCAGTATTTT. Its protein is CASRPGLAGGFWTQYF.

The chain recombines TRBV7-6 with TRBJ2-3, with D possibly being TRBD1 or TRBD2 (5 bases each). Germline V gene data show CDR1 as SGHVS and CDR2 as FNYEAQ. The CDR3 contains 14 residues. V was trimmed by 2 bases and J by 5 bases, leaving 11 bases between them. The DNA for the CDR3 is TGTGCCAGCAGCTTAAGCCGGGACCTAGATACGCAGTATTTT. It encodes CASSLSRDLDTQYF.

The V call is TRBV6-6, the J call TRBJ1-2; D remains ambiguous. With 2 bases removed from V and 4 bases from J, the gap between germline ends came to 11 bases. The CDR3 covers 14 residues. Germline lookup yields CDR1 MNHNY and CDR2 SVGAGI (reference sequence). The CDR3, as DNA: TGTGCCAGCAGTTACGATGAGGGTTTCTATGGCTACACCTTC. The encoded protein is CASSYDEGFYGYTF.

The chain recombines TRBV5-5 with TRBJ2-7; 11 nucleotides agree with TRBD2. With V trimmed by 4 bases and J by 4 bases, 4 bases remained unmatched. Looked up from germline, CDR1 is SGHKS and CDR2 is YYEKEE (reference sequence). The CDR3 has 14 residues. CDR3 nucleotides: TGTGCCAGCAGCCAAACTAGCGGGAGTTACGAGCAGTACTTC. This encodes CASSQTSGSYEQYF.

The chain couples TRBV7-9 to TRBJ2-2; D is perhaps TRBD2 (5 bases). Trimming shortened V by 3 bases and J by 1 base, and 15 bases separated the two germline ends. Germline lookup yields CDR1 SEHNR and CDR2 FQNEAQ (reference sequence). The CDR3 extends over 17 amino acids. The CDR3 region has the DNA TGTGCCAGCAGCTTTCCATTCAGGACTCAGAACACCGGGGAGCTGTTTTTT. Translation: CASSFPFRTQNTGELFF. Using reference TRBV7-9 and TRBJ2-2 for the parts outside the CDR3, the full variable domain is DTGVSQNPRHKITKRGQNVTFRCDPISEHNRLYWYRQTLGQGPEFLTYFQNEAQLEKSRLLSDRFSAERPKGSFSTLEIQRTEQGDSAMYLCASSFPFRTQNTGELFFGEGSRLTVL.

In DNA, the CDR3 is TGCAGCGTGACCCTAACGGGAGCACGGGAGCAGTACTTC. Its translation: CSVTLTGAREQYF. The chain employs TRBV29-1 and TRBJ2-7; the D gene is possibly TRBD2 (6 bases). Germline CDR1 SQVTM, CDR2 ANQGSEA. Trimming took 6 bases from V and 7 from J, leaving 19 bases between them. The CDR3 has 13 amino acids.

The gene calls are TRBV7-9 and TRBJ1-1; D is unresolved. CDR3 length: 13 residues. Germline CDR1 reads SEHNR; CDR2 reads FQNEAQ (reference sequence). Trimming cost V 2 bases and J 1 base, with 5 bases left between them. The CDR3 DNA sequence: TGTGCCAGCAGCTTACCTGCGAACACTGAAGCTTTCTTT. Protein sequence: CASSLPANTEAFF.